This TCR beta chain was identified in a study of T cell repertoires in cytomegalovirus infection (dated by TCRdb to about 2019). Concerning the study at large: Recently identified HLA-C-restricted CMV epitopes, whose presentation resists viral immunomodulation, were targeted by peptide stimulations together with well-studied HLA-B-restricted epitopes. Because public TCR beta signatures pointed to carriage of CMV infection together with the matching HLA type, the HLA type of each donor mattered for the analysis. Overall study results and their limits: The ex vivo response was dominated by HLA-C-restricted CMV-specific TCR beta clonotypes, which also provided the single most frequent clonotype in two of eight donors. In both this cohort and an independent cohort of some 350 donors, the cumulative frequency of public TCR beta family members distinguished carriers of CMV infection plus the relevant HLA type.

Notes on this clonotype: What this receptor recognizes is not known. The record has no base qualities; no much larger clone is one base away.

Sequencer: Illumina HiSeq 1500. The public reads were reanalyzed by TCRdb: fastp trimming at Q25, MiXCR alignment, in-frame beta chains only. Entries that share a CDR3 protein sequence are merged under the most common genes and DNA. This sample has approximately 990,000 distinct CDR3 sequences in its table, and 31% of those were observed once. 13% of the sample lies in the top ten. Explained via the paper, the treatment or condition label denotes: in vitro stimulation with specific CMV peptide epitopes to enrich CMV-specific T cells. The CDR3 holds 16 amino acids from the cysteine to the phenylalanine. This entry keeps only the CDR3 DNA: 48 bases, framed from base 1. The V end loses 4 bases and the J end loses 2 bases, and a stretch of 15 bases separates them. The germline V gene gives CDR1 as SGHNT and CDR2 as YENEEA.

The material sequenced was cultured CD8+ T cells from PBMCs, taken from culture after CMV antigen stimulation. The sequence was collected from a human donor in good health (CMV status not recorded). Some clones in this sample may be carry-over from other donors' samples. The chain couples TRBV11-3 to TRBJ1-5; no D gene call is confident. The CDR3 region: CASSSPFKSGNQPQHF. The DNA sequence reads TGTGCCAGCAGCTCACCTTTCAAAAGCGGCAATCAGCCCCAGCATTTT.